Listed below are T cell receptor beta chains from one sample, sequenced in a study of T cells after yellow fever vaccination. TCRdb ran MiXCR on the 5' RACE reads and lists one entry per CDR3 protein. The sample shows roughly 500,000 distinct CDR3 sequences, roughly 19% of them seen only once. This specimen was PBMCs, taken 15 days after the yellow fever booster vaccination. These receptors all stem from a man aged 25-45 years who received the YFV17D yellow fever vaccine. The CDR3 runs from the conserved cysteine through the conserved F or W. The D gene is left open where the match is weak. Part of the rows lack a size; the others show once, few, many or a class for expanded clones.

D	J	V	size	DNA	CDR3
NA	TRBJ2-1	TRBV7-2	NA	TGTGCCAGCCGGACGGGTAGCGGATGGGAGCAGTTCTTC	CASRTGSGWEQFF
NA	TRBJ2-5	TRBV10-1	NA	TGCGCCAGCAGTGATGGTGGGAGAGGCTGGGAGACCCAGTACTTC	CASSDGGRGWETQYF
NA	TRBJ2-7	TRBV11-2	NA	TGTGCCAGCAGCTTCAGTAGCCGCCAGGAGCAGTACTTC	CASSFSSRQEQYF
TRBD1	TRBJ2-3	TRBV4-3	few	TGCGCCAGCAGCCAAGTCCGGGACAGGGGCACAGATACGCAGTATTTT	CASSQVRDRGTDTQYF
NA	TRBJ1-5	TRBV5-1	few	TGCGCCAGCAGCTTGGAGGGGGGGGACAATCAGCCCCAGCATTTT	CASSLEGGDNQPQHF
NA	TRBJ2-7	TRBV12-3/TRBV12-4	NA	TGTGCCAGCAGTTCTCGGGCGACGGGCGGGATGGGGGAGCAGTACTTC	CASSSRATGGMGEQYF
NA	TRBJ1-6	TRBV5-1	NA	TGCGCCAGCAGCAGTACAGGCGACAATTCACCCCTCCACTTT	CASSSTGDNSPLHF
NA	TRBJ2-7	TRBV6-2/TRBV6-3	NA	TGTGCCAGCAGTTATACCAGACATGAAAGCTCCTACGAGCAGTACTTC	CASSYTRHESSYEQYF
TRBD2	TRBJ2-1	TRBV20-1	NA	TGCAGTGCTAGAATCACTAGCGGGAGCTCCTACAATGAGCAGTTCTTC	CSARITSGSSYNEQFF
TRBD1	TRBJ2-3	TRBV29-1	NA	TGCAGCGTTGAGGGACAGAGCACAGATACGCAGTATTTT	CSVEGQSTDTQYF
TRBD2	TRBJ2-7	TRBV7-2	NA	TGTGCCAGCAGCCGAGCCGGGGGGATGAACTCCTACGAGCAGTACTTC	CASSRAGGMNSYEQYF
NA	TRBJ1-5	TRBV28	NA	TGTGCCAGCAGTTTCTCCGACTTTGGAGGCAATCAGCCCCAGCATTTT	CASSFSDFGGNQPQHF
NA	TRBJ2-7	TRBV29-1	NA	TGCAGCGTGGGGGCCGGTTTGGGGGTTTACGAGCAGTACTTC	CSVGAGLGVYEQYF
NA	TRBJ2-3	TRBV5-4	few	TGTGCCAGCAGGAGGGAAGGCACAGATACGCAGTATTTT	CASRREGTDTQYF
TRBD2	TRBJ2-6	TRBV7-2	few	TGTGCCAGCAGCTTAGGAGCGGGAGGGGCGGGGGCCAACGTCCTGACTTTC	CASSLGAGGAGANVLTF
TRBD1	TRBJ2-2	TRBV12-3/TRBV12-4	few	TGTGCCAGCAGTGACAGGGATGGAAACACCGGGGAGCTGTTTTTT	CASSDRDGNTGELFF
NA	TRBJ2-3	TRBV20-1	few	TGCAGTGTGCCCCTGGGAGCAGATACGCAGTATTTT	CSVPLGADTQYF
NA	TRBJ2-1	TRBV20-1	NA	TGCAGTGCTAGAGATCCCAGCATCTCCTACAATGAGCAGTTCTTC	CSARDPSISYNEQFF